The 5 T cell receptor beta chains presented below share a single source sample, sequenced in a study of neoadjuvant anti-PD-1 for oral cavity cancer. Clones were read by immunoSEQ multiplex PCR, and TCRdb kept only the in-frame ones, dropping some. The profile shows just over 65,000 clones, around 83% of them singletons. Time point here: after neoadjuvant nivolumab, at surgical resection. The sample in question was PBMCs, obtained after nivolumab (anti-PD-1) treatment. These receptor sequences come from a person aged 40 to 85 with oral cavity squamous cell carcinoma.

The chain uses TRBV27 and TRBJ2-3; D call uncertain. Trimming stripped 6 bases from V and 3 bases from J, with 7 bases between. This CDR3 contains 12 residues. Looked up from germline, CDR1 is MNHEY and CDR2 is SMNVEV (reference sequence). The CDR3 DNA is TGTGCCAGCAGGATTAATACAGATACGCAGTATTTT. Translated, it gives CASRINTDTQYF.

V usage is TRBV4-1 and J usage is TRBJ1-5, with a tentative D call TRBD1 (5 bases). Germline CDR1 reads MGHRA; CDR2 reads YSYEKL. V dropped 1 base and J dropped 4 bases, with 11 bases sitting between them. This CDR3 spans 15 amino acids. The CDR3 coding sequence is TGCGCCAGCAGCCAAGCAGGGAAGGGGAATCAGCCCCAGCATTTT. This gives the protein CASSQAGKGNQPQHF.

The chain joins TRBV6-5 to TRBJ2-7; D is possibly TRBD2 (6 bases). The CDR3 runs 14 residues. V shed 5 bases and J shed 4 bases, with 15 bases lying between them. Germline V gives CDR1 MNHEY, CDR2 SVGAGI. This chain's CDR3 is CASSPRSSGYEQYF. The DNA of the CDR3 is TGTGCCAGCAGTCCTCGGAGTAGCGGATACGAGCAGTACTTC.

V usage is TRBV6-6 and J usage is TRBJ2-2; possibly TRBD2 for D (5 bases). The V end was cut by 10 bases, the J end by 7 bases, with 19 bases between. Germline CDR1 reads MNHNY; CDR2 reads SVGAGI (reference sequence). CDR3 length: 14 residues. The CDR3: CATSRVGVNGELFF. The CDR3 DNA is TGTGCCACATCACGAGTCGGGGTTAACGGGGAGCTGTTTTTT.

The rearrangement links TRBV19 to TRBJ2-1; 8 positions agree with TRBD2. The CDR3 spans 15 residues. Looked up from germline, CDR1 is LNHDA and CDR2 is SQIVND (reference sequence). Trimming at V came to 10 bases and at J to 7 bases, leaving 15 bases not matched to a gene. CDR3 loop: CATQGFGAGENEQFF. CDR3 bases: TGTGCCACTCAGGGATTCGGAGCGGGAGAGAATGAGCAGTTCTTC.